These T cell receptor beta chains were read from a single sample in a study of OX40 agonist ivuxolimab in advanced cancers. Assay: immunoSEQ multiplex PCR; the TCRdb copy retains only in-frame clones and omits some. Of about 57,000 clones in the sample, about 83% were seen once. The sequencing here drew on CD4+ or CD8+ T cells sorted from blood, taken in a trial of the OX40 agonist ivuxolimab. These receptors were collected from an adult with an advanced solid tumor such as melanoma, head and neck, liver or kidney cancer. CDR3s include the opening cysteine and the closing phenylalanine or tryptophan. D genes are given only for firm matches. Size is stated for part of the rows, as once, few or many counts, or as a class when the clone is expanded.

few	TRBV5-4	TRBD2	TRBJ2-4	TGTGCCAGCAGCCCGGGCGGGGGGTTAGCCAAAAACATTCAGTACTTC	CASSPGGGLAKNIQYF
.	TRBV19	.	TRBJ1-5	TGTGCCAGCCAGACGGTGAATCAGCCCCAGCATTTT	CASQTVNQPQHF
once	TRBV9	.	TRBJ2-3	TGTGCCAGCAGCCCCATGTGGGGGAAGGGTGATACGCAGTATTTT	CASSPMWGKGDTQYF
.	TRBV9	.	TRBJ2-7	TGTGCCAGCAGCGTAGGGCAGACGGGCGAGCAGTACTTC	CASSVGQTGEQYF
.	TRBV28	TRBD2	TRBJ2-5	TGTGCCAGCAGTTTATTAGCGGGAACGTCATTACAAGAGACCCAGTACTTC	CASSLLAGTSLQETQYF
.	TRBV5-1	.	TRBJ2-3	TGCGCCAGCAGCTTGGCCAGCGGCACAGATACGCAGTATTTT	CASSLASGTDTQYF
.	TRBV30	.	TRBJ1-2	TGTGCCTGGAGTGTAAGCGAGAACTATGGCTACACCTTC	CAWSVSENYGYTF
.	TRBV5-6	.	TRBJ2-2	TGTGCCAGCAGCTTCGCGAGTGGACTGGGGGCCGGGGAGCTGTTTTTT	CASSFASGLGAGELFF
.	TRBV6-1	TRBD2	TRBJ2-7	TGTGCCAGCAGCTTGACTAGCGGGAGATCCTACGAGCAGTACTTC	CASSLTSGRSYEQYF
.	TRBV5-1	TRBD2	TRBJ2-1	TGCGCCAGCAGCCCGGGGACTAGCGGGAGTAATCGCTACAATGAGCAGTTCTTC	CASSPGTSGSNRYNEQFF
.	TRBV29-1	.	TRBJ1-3	TGCAGCGTTGAAAGCCTTAGTGAAAACACCATATATTTT	CSVESLSENTIYF
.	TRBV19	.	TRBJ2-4	TGTGCCAGTAGTATAAGGGGATCGAAGAACATTCAGTACTTC	CASSIRGSKNIQYF
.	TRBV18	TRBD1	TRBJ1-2	TGTGCCAGCTCACCGGGACAGGGCTTCTATGGCTACACCTTC	CASSPGQGFYGYTF
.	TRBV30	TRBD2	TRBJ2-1	TGTGCCTGGGGCCTTGGACTAGCCTTATCCTCCTACAATGAGCAGTTCTTC	CAWGLGLALSSYNEQFF
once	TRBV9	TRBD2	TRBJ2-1	TGTGCCAGCAGCGCGCCGGGACTAGCGATCAATGAGCAGTTCTTC	CASSAPGLAINEQFF
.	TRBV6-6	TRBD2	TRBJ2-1	TGTGCCAGCAGCTATAGCGGGGGTGGAAACAATGAGCAGTTCTTC	CASSYSGGGNNEQFF
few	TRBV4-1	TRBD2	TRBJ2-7	TGCGCCAGCAGCCAAGCGAGCGGGAGAATGTACGAGCAGTACTTC	CASSQASGRMYEQYF
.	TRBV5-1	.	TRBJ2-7	TGCGCCAGCGCCTCCTCGGGGGGCGCTATCTACGAGCAGTACTTC	CASASSGGAIYEQYF
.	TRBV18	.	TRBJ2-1	TGTGCCAGCTCACACGGGGGGCGAACTCTCAATGAGCAGTTCTTC	CASSHGGRTLNEQFF
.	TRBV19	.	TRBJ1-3	TGTGCCAGTAGTGCCCTCCTGCGGGAAGGAAACACCATATATTTT	CASSALLREGNTIYF
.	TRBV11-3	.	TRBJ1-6	TGTGCCAGCAGCAAAGACACTAATTCACCCCTCCACTTT	CASSKDTNSPLHF
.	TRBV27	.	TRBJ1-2	TGTGCCAGCACCTCTTACCCGGCAGGCCGCTCTAACTATGGCTACACCTTC	CASTSYPAGRSNYGYTF
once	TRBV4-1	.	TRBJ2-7	TGCGCCAGCAGCCAAGGGCCTAGGACGGTTCTCACCCCTTACGAGCAGTACTTC	CASSQGPRTVLTPYEQYF
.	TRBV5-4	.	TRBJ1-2	TGTGCCAGCAGCCCGGTTGGGGGTGGCTACACCTTC	CASSPVGGGYTF
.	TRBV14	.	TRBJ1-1	TGTGCCAGCAGCCAAAATACTAACACTGAAGCTTTCTTT	CASSQNTNTEAFF
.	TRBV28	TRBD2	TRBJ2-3	TGTGCCAGCAGTTCCTTTGGACTAGACACAGATACGCAGTATTTT	CASSSFGLDTDTQYF
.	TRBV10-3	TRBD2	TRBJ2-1	TGTGCCATCAGTGGGGGGGTAACGGGAGGGCGCGATGAGCAGTTCTTC	CAISGGVTGGRDEQFF
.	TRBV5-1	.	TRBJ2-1	TGCGCCAGCAGCTTGGACACATTTTCCTACAATGAGCAGTTCTTC	CASSLDTFSYNEQFF
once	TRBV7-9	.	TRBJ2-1	TGTGCCAGCAGCTTATTCAATGAGCAGTTCTTC	CASSLFNEQFF
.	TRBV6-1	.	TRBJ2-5	TGTGCCAGCAGTGAACCAGGCTGGGAGGAGACCCAGTACTTC	CASSEPGWEETQYF
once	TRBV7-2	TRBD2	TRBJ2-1	TGTGCCAGCAGCTCTTCGACTAGCGGGAGAACGGGTGAGCAGTTCTTC	CASSSSTSGRTGEQFF
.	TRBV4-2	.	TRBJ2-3	TGTGCCAGCAGCCAAGAAAGGGAAGGGACAGATACGCAGTATTTT	CASSQEREGTDTQYF
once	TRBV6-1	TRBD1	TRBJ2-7	TGTGCCACCCTGGACAGGGCCCCAATCTACGAGCAGTACTTC	CATLDRAPIYEQYF
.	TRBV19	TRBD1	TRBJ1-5	TGTGCCAGTAGTATAGCAGGGGGCGGTCAGCCCCAGCATTTT	CASSIAGGGQPQHF
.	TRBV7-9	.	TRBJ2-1	TGTGCCAGCAGCTCACAGGGAGCTGAGCAGTTCTTC	CASSSQGAEQFF
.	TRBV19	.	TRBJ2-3	TGTGCCAGTAGTATAGATTCGGCAAATACGCAGTATTTT	CASSIDSANTQYF
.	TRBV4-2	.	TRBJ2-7	TGTGCCAGCAGCCAAGATGGGTACGAGCAGTACTTC	CASSQDGYEQYF
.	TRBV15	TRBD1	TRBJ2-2	TGTGCCACCAGCAGAGTTGGACAGGGGAACACCGGGGAGCTGTTTTTT	CATSRVGQGNTGELFF
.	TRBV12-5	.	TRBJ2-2	TGTGCTAGTGGTTTGGGAACAGACACCGGGGAGCTGTTTTTT	CASGLGTDTGELFF
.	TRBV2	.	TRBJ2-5	TGTGCCAGCAGCCCCATAAACAGGGTCCAAGAGACCCAGTACTTC	CASSPINRVQETQYF
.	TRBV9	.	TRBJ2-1	TGTGCCAGCAGCCCCCGGCCCAACTCCTACAATGAGCAGTTCTTC	CASSPRPNSYNEQFF
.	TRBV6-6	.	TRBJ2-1	TGTGCCAGCAGTAAGGGGACCGAGAGGTGGCAGTTCTTC	CASSKGTERWQFF
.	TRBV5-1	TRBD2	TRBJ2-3	TGCGCCAGTGGGGATTTGGGAGGGACAGATACGCAGTATTTT	CASGDLGGTDTQYF
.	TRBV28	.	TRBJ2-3	TGTGCCAGCAGTTTGGGGGTGGGTGGGAATACGCAGTATTTT	CASSLGVGGNTQYF
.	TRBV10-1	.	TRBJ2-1	TGCGCCAGCAGTGAAGTCAACCTCAATGAGCAGTTCTTC	CASSEVNLNEQFF
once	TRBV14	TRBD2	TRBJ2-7	TGTGCCAGCAGCCTGAGTCGGGGACTAGCGACCCACGAGCAGTACTTC	CASSLSRGLATHEQYF
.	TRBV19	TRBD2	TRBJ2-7	TGTGCCAGTAGCCCCCCGGGGGGGAGGTACTACGAGCAGTACTTC	CASSPPGGRYYEQYF
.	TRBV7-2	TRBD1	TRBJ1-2	TGTGCCAGCAGCCTAGGACAGGAAACACGATATGGCTACACCTTC	CASSLGQETRYGYTF
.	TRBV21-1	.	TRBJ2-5	TGTGCCAGCAGCAATACCGGGAACCAAGAGACCCAGTACTTC	CASSNTGNQETQYF
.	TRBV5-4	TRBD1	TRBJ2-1	TGTGCCAGCAGCGAGCCGGGACAGGGGGTTTCTTATGAGCAGTTCTTC	CASSEPGQGVSYEQFF
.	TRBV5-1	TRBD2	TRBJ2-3	TGCGCCAGCAGCTTGGCCGGGAGGACTAGCACAGATACGCAGTATTTT	CASSLAGRTSTDTQYF
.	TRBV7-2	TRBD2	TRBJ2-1	TGTGCCAGCAGTAAGACTAGCATCAATGAGCAGTTCTTC	CASSKTSINEQFF
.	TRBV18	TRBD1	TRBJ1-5	TGTGCCAGCTCACCGGCAGGGGGTTTTGAGCCCCAGCATTTT	CASSPAGGFEPQHF
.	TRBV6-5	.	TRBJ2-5	TGTGCCAGCAGCCTCTCCGGGACGGAGCAAGAGACCCAGTACTTC	CASSLSGTEQETQYF
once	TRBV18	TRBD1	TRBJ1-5	TGTGCCAGCTCACCGGGACAGCATAGCAATCAGCCCCAGCATTTT	CASSPGQHSNQPQHF